A single sample gave rise to the 27 T cell receptor beta chains below, sequenced in a study of T cell repertoires in cytomegalovirus infection (dated by TCRdb to the late 2010s). The sequencer was an Illumina HiSeq 1500. TCRdb passed the public sequencing reads through fastp at Q25 and MiXCR, retaining productive beta sequences. Rows merge per CDR3 protein into single entries with the most common DNA and genes. The sample table lists about 740,000 distinct CDR3 sequences, less than 40% of them with a count of one. The ten largest account for 2.5% to 3.5% of the sample. Sample: PBMCs. These receptors were collected from a human donor in good health (CMV status not recorded). Some clones in this sample may be carry-over from other donors' samples.

This clonotype was seen a few times. The chain has TRBV7-9 and TRBJ2-2; 10 bases fit TRBD2. In germline, CDR1 is SEHNR, CDR2 FQNEAQ (reference sequence). Trimming removed 4 bases from V and 2 bases from J; junction bases left unmatched: 7. The CDR3 length is 17 residues. This chain's CDR3 is CASSYPTSGTNTGELFF. The CDR3 DNA is TGTGCCAGCAGCTACCCCACTAGCGGGACCAACACCGGGGAGCTGTTTTTT.

This clonotype has a single count. CDR3 nucleotide sequence: TGCAGCGTTGTGGGCAGGGTGGGTCAGCCCCAGCATTTT. Encoded protein: CSVVGRVGQPQHF. The chain is built from TRBV29-1 and TRBJ1-5; possibly TRBD1 for D (5 bases). Germline V gene lookup returns CDR1 SQVTM and CDR2 ANQGSEA. V lost 4 bases and J 6 bases, leaving 13 bases between the germline ends. CDR3 size: 13 residues.

This clonotype was seen many times. V usage is TRBV11-3 and J usage is TRBJ2-1; D is perhaps TRBD1 (6 bases). The CDR3 has 17 residues. The V gene's germline CDR1 is SGHNT and CDR2 YENEEA. Trimming left V 4 bases short and J 0 bases short, with 16 bases between. The CDR3 DNA sequence: TGTGCCAGCAGCTCAGAACCGGACAGAAGCTCCTACAATGAGCAGTTCTTC. Protein product: CASSSEPDRSSYNEQFF.

V and J are TRBV12-3 or TRBV12-4 and TRBJ2-7, with TRBD1 identical over 9 bases. The CDR3 extends over 15 amino acids. V dropped 6 bases and J dropped 3; count of bases not matched to a gene: 9. The CDR3 DNA is TGTGCCAGCAGCATCATTTTGGACAGGGGCTACGAGCAGTACTTC. Amino acids: CASSIILDRGYEQYF.

This clonotype was counted between two and nine times. This sequence joins TRBV5-1 and TRBJ2-2; D may match TRBD1 or TRBD2 (5 bases each). The CDR3 length is 17 residues. V was trimmed by 4 bases and J by 5 bases, leaving 21 bases between them. CDR1 and CDR2 (germline): SGHRS, YFSETQ. As DNA, the CDR3 is TGCGCCAGCAGCGTCACACCTGGGGGTTCTGAAACCGGGGAGCTGTTTTTT. Translated, it gives CASSVTPGGSETGELFF.

CDR3 residues: CAISEVATNEKLFF. The CDR3 DNA reads TGTGCCATCAGTGAAGTTGCAACTAATGAAAAACTGTTTTTT. The rearrangement joins TRBV10-3 to TRBJ1-4, with D hard to call. The CDR3 contains 14 residues. Germline values: CDR1 ENHRY, CDR2 SYGVKD. The V and J ends lost 3 bases and 0 bases respectively, with 5 bases between them.

The chain employs TRBV5-4 and TRBJ2-3; D might be TRBD2 (6 bases). V gave up 4 bases and J gave up 8 bases, with 8 bases separating them. The germline V gene has CDR1 SGHNT and CDR2 YYREEE (reference sequence). The CDR3 consists of 11 residues. The CDR3 DNA reads TGTGCCAGCAGCCGCGGGGCTACGCAGTATTTT. This sequence encodes CASSRGATQYF.

The CDR3, as DNA: TGTGCCAGCACCGCAGGGGGCTTTTTGTCCAACGTCCTGACTTTC. It translates to CASTAGGFLSNVLTF. The chain has TRBV7-8 and TRBJ2-6; 8 nucleotides align to TRBD1. The CDR3 is made up of 15 amino acids. V shed 7 bases, J shed 8 bases, and the junction held 10 bases outside the gene matches. Germline V CDR1 and CDR2: SGHVS, FQNEAQ.

This clonotype was counted many times. The V and J genes are TRBV7-8 and TRBJ2-3; 14 bases agree with TRBD2. Germline values: CDR1 SGHVS, CDR2 FQNEAQ. CDR3 length: 16 residues. With 7 bases clipped from V and 2 bases from J, the junction kept 5 bases outside the gene matches. The CDR3: CASTLGLAGDTDTQYF. For the CDR3, the DNA is TGTGCCAGCACTTTGGGACTAGCGGGAGACACAGATACGCAGTATTTT.

This clonotype was recorded once. The rearrangement uses TRBV29-1 and TRBJ1-2; D remains unclear. Germline-derived CDR1 and CDR2 are SQVTM and ANQGSEA. The CDR3 runs to 14 residues. V was pared by 0 bases and J by 6 bases, with 14 bases between. DNA for the CDR3: TGCAGCGTTGAAGACCACATGCTACGGAATGGCTACACCTTC. Residues: CSVEDHMLRNGYTF. Looking up the rest from reference TRBV29-1 and TRBJ1-2 gives the full variable domain: SAVISQKPSRDICQRGTSLTIQCQVDSQVTMMFWYRQQPGQSLTLIATANQGSEATYESGFVIDKFPISRPNLTFSTLTVSNMSPEDSSIYLCSVEDHMLRNGYTFGSGTRLTVV.

This chain uses TRBV15 with TRBJ2-1; a weak D match, TRBD1 (6 bases). CDR1 and CDR2 (germline): LNHNV, YYDKDF (reference sequence). This CDR3 contains 15 residues. The V end was cut by 3 bases, the J end by 0 bases, with 9 bases between. This CDR3 is CATSSGTPSYNEQFF. The DNA of the CDR3 is TGTGCCACCAGCAGTGGGACACCCTCCTACAATGAGCAGTTCTTC. Variable domain in full (rest from reference TRBV15 and TRBJ2-1): DAMVIQNPRYQVTQFGKPVTLSCSQTLNHNVMYWYQQKSSQAPKLLFHYYDKDFNNEADTPDNFQSRRPNTSFCFLDIRSPGLGDTAMYLCATSSGTPSYNEQFFGPGTRLTVL.

V and J are TRBV6-6 and TRBJ1-1; D might be TRBD1 (6 bases). The length of the CDR3 is 16 residues. Germline CDR1 MNHNY, CDR2 SVGAGI (reference sequence). Trimming stripped 2 bases from V and 0 bases from J, with 13 bases between. As DNA, the CDR3 is TGTGCCAGCAGTTACGGGGGGGCCGGGTTGAACACTGAAGCTTTCTTT. Translated, it gives CASSYGGAGLNTEAFF.

CDR3 in DNA: TGTGCCAGCGGGAGTTTAGCCAAAAACATTCAGTACTTC. Translated: CASGSLAKNIQYF. The chain employs TRBV28 and TRBJ2-4, with D possibly being TRBD2 (5 bases). CDR3 length: 13 residues. Germline CDR1 MDHEN, CDR2 SYDVKM. V gave up 8 bases and J gave up 0 bases, with 8 bases separating them.

The chain joins TRBV7-8 to TRBJ2-7; TRBD2 matches 7 bases. The CDR3 is made up of 16 amino acids. Trimming cost V 4 bases and J 1 base; bases outside gene matches: 10. From germline, CDR1 is SGHVS and CDR2 FQNEAQ. This chain's CDR3 is CASSSLLTSSSYEQYF. In DNA, the CDR3 is TGTGCCAGCAGCTCACTCCTGACTAGCAGTTCCTACGAGCAGTACTTC.

Comments on this clonotype: At one end, the junction sequence differs from germline, possibly due to a read error. The V gene is TRBV7-9, the J gene TRBJ2-2; D gene uncertain. The CDR3 loop spans 17 amino acids. Germline assignment: CDR1 SEHNR and CDR2 FQNEAQ (reference sequence). This CDR3 is CARSPPPGHTYTGELFF. CDR3 nucleotides: TGTGCCAGAAGCCCTCCCCCGGGTCACACTTACACCGGTGAGCTGTTTTTT.

There are a few counts of this clonotype. This rearrangement joins TRBV5-5 to TRBJ2-1, with 12 nucleotides matching TRBD2. V shed 4 bases, J shed 5 bases, and the junction held 4 bases outside the gene matches. Germline lookup yields CDR1 SGHKS and CDR2 YYEKEE (reference sequence). This CDR3 is 15 amino acids long. The CDR3 nucleotides are TGTGCCAGCAGCACCTGGACTAGCGGGAACAATGAGCAGTTCTTC. This codes for CASSTWTSGNNEQFF.

This clonotype was seen repeatedly, ten times or more. This chain links TRBV2 with TRBJ1-1; D call uncertain. Per the germline V gene, CDR1 is SNHLY and CDR2 is FYNNEI. The CDR3 is 14 amino acids. Trimming removed 4 bases from V and 0 bases from J, with 9 bases in between. CDR3 in DNA: TGTGCCAGCAGTGTGGAACCTTTGAACACTGAAGCTTTCTTT. Translation: CASSVEPLNTEAFF.

CDR3 residues: CASSQEAGAVEKLFF. The CDR3 nucleotides read TGCGCCAGCAGCCAAGAAGCAGGGGCGGTTGAAAAACTGTTTTTT. This chain links TRBV4-1 with TRBJ1-4; a weak D match, TRBD1 (6 bases). V lost 0 bases and J lost 7, with 12 bases in between. The CDR3 covers 15 residues. From germline, CDR1 is MGHRA and CDR2 YSYEKL.

The chain combines TRBV29-1 with TRBJ2-7; tentative D call: TRBD1 (6 bases). V was shortened by 7 bases and J by 3 bases, with 13 bases between the two germline ends. CDR3 length: 12 amino acids. The V gene's germline CDR1 is SQVTM and CDR2 ANQGSEA. The CDR3 loop reads CSAEPRGYEQYF. CDR3 DNA sequence: TGCAGCGCAGAGCCCAGGGGCTACGAGCAGTACTTC.

The chain links TRBV9 to TRBJ2-1, with 11 nucleotides matching TRBD2. V was pared by 3 bases and J by 8 bases, with 7 bases of the junction left unmatched. This CDR3 contains 15 residues. The germline CDR1 and CDR2 sequences are SGDLS and YYNGEE. The CDR3 sequence: CASSAGLAVPDEQFF. The CDR3 DNA reads as TGTGCCAGCAGCGCGGGACTAGCGGTCCCTGATGAGCAGTTCTTC.

The chain couples TRBV6-5 to TRBJ1-2; weak D call: TRBD1 (5 bases). The CDR3 spans 14 residues. V lost 5 bases and J 5 bases, leaving 15 bases between the germline ends. CDR1 and CDR2 from the germline V gene are MNHEY and SVGAGI. CDR3 region: CASSPLGGGYGYTF. The CDR3 bases are TGTGCCAGCAGTCCCCTCGGGGGTGGGTATGGCTACACCTTC.

This clonotype occurred once. This may be a read error: a much more frequent sequence differs by one nucleotide. CDR3 sequence: CANSLGRGWTDTQYF. The CDR3 nucleotides read TGTGCCAACAGCTTAGGGCGGGGGTGGACAGATACGCAGTATTTT. The gene calls are TRBV7-2 and TRBJ2-3, with TRBD2 matching 7 bases. Germline-derived CDR1 and CDR2 are SGHTA and FQGNSA. The CDR3 has 15 amino acids.

The rearrangement uses TRBV12-3 or TRBV12-4 and TRBJ2-5; no firm D call. There are 12 residues in the CDR3. Trimming took off 3 bases at V and 9 bases at J, with 11 bases between the two ends. DNA of the CDR3: TGTGCCAGCAGTTTTTCTAGAAGCGCCCAGTACTTC. Translated: CASSFSRSAQYF.

This chain joins TRBV10-2 and TRBJ1-3; D is unclear. Trimming took 3 bases from V and 1 from J, leaving 7 bases between them. The CDR3 is 14 residues long. Germline loops: CDR1 WSHSY, CDR2 SAAADI. The CDR3 DNA reads TGCGCCAGCAGTGAATATGGTTCTGGAAACACCATATATTTT. This sequence encodes CASSEYGSGNTIYF.

This clonotype showed up many times. V gene TRBV7-2 combines with J gene TRBJ2-3; tentative D call: TRBD2 (6 bases). Trimming took off 3 bases at V and 11 bases at J, with 12 bases between the two ends. The CDR3 length is 12 residues. Germline CDR1 is SGHTA and CDR2 is FQGNSA. The CDR3 bases are TGTGCCAGCAGCTTGACTAGTTATAAGCAGTATTTT. Amino acids: CASSLTSYKQYF.

Concerning this clonotype: Given the absence of the conserved phenylalanine or tryptophan at the CDR3 end, a read error is likely. The chain combines TRBV7-2 with TRBJ2-1; 7 nucleotides match TRBD2. Germline V gene lookup returns CDR1 SGHTA and CDR2 FQGNSA. This CDR3 is built from 16 residues. V was pared by 5 bases and J by 5 bases, with 12 bases of the junction left unmatched. The CDR3 here is CASSGEWAGVDNEQFL. CDR3 nucleotides: TGTGCCAGCAGCGGGGAGTGGGCGGGAGTAGACAATGAGCAGTTCTTA.

This clonotype was found a few times. This chain joins TRBV6-1 and TRBJ1-5; perhaps TRBD1 as D (5 bases). CDR1 is MNHNS, CDR2 SASEGT, per germline. Trimming took 8 bases from V and 6 from J, leaving 14 bases between them. This CDR3 region has 13 residues. CDR3 amino acids: CASRWGLGQPQHF. The DNA of the CDR3 is TGTGCCAGCCGGTGGGGGTTGGGTCAGCCCCAGCATTTT.